Detailed here is one T cell receptor (beta chain). What it binds is not known. The sample is drawn from a study of CD8 T cells in ankylosing spondylitis. Study-level findings and limits: CD8+ cells made up the disease-linked clones, which were relatively rare in peripheral blood. It was reported that disease-linked clones were significantly enriched in matched ankylosing spondylitis synovial fluid. For ankylosing spondylitis blood, a TCR beta motif of 7 or 8 highly homologous variants appeared characteristic.

The ends lost 4 bases at V and 2 bases at J; junction bases unmatched: 11. The V gene's germline CDR1 is SGHVS and CDR2 FQNEAQ. This CDR3 region has 19 residues. TCRdb passed the 5' RACE reads through MiXCR, listing each CDR3 protein once. Found here are about 500,000 distinct CDR3 sequences, roughly 12% of them singletons; the top ten hold nearly 7%. The origin of this receptor is a male donor with ankylosing spondylitis. The rearrangement joins TRBV7-8 to TRBJ2-1; 13 positions agree with TRBD2. Sequencing was performed on blood, either unsorted or a sorted T cell fraction (not recorded which). CDR3 sequence (DNA): TGTGCCAGCAGCTACGGACTAGCGGGAGAGGTCGGCGCCTACAATGAGCAGTTCTTC. This codes for CASSYGLAGEVGAYNEQFF.